One and the same sample provided the 2 T cell receptor beta chains below, sequenced in a study of vaccination and CD4 T cells after COVID-19. The study sequenced cultured CD4+ T cell DNA using the Oncomine TCR Beta short-read assay. TCRdb re-derived calls from the PCR reads in MiXCR, one entry per CDR3 protein. The data hold roughly 8,200 distinct CDR3 sequences, with under 30% observed a single time. Treatment given: approximately 9-day PBMC culture with coronavirus spike peptide pools or control peptides (ViraFEST assay). These receptors' antigens are unknown. Material: cultured CD4+ T cells from blood. Receptors originate from a human donor with COVID-19.

The J gene is TRBJ2-5, the V gene TRBV12-3 or TRBV12-4; 10 nucleotides align to TRBD1. CDR3 length equals 15 residues. With 6 bases clipped from V and 2 bases from J, the junction kept 6 bases outside the gene matches. For the CDR3, the DNA is TGTGCCAGCAGCCCAGGGACAGGGGCGCAAGAGACCCAGTACTTC. Translating it yields CASSPGTGAQETQYF.

The chain joins TRBV6-1 to TRBJ1-2; TRBD1 aligns across 10 bases. Germline CDR1 and CDR2: MNHNS and SASEGT. The CDR3 runs to 14 residues. V lost 7 bases to trimming and J lost 2 bases; unmatched junction nucleotides: 4. CDR3 in DNA: TGTGCCAGCAAGACAGGGGGCGCGAACTATGGCTACACCTTC. Translation gives CASKTGGANYGYTF.